This TCR beta chain is drawn from a study of T cells in Graves' hyperthyroidism and ophthalmopathy (dated by TCRdb to the late 2010s). Background on the whole study: Peripheral blood was collected at initial diagnosis, before any treatment. To identify TCR V-J signatures that set the groups apart, the researchers used a discovery cohort of about a hundred patients, made up of about 44 with Graves' ophthalmopathy and 57 with stable Graves' hyperthyroidism. Prospective prediction of ophthalmopathy was tested in an independent validation cohort of approximately 19 hyperthyroidism patients and 15 to 17 patients who later progressed to ophthalmopathy. The roughly 94 discovery patients were randomly divided into training and test sets at a 7:3 ratio. In several Graves' hyperthyroidism patients, the study also compared T-cell repertoires from thyroid tissue with T-cell repertoires from blood. Once sampling was done, hyperthyroidism patients were given methimazole at a starting dose of 30 mg daily, whereas ophthalmopathy patients were given high-dose intravenous methylprednisolone. According to the paper, TCR Vbeta CDR3 sequencing was carried out on approximately 140 peripheral blood samples, which came from 40 to 45 ophthalmopathy, about 75 hyperthyroidism and around 17 progressor patients. The paper's findings and limits, for the study overall: Most expanded thyroid clonotypes (frequency above 0.001) were also found in blood, which suggests that blood repertoires may mirror thyroid immune responses. In cross-validation, a model built on a 13 V-J signature told ophthalmopathy apart from stable hyperthyroidism with 85% to 90% sensitivity and about 81% specificity, and in testing the same model reached 80%/75%. In validation, progression to ophthalmopathy was predicted by the model with 65% to 71% sensitivity and 72.22% specificity, a median of approximately 7.1 months before onset. Sample size was not statistically predetermined, and blinding of investigators to group allocation was not performed.

Hyperthyroidism patients were newly diagnosed, had a disease duration of under 2 months, and were aged 18 to 65 years. Patients with uncontrolled infections, other autoimmune diseases, pregnancy or lactation were excluded. Diagnoses were based on clinical symptoms, serum thyroxine and TRAb, thyroid ultrasound and orbital computed tomography. For progressor patients, blood was drawn at the first diagnosis of hyperthyroidism, before any ophthalmopathy symptoms had appeared. PBMCs were isolated from about 9.2 ml of fresh peripheral blood by Ficoll-Paque density gradient centrifugation. Progressor patients were initially diagnosed with Graves' hyperthyroidism and developed ophthalmopathy during follow-up. Trizol reagent was used to extract total RNA, and RNA quality was then checked on an Agilent 2100 Bioanalyzer. Reading from cysteine to phenylalanine, the CDR3 counts 13 amino acids. Only CDR3 DNA is held: 39 bases, read in frame from base 1. The junction shows trimming of 6 bases on V and 8 bases on J, and the gene matches do not reach 6 bases of it.

Amplification of TCR beta CDR3 regions was carried out from RNA transcripts. The first round of RT-PCR for the TCR CDR3 was performed with the HTBI primer set and the Qiagen OneStep RT-PCR kit. A second multiplex PCR round built the libraries, followed by size selection and purification. Paired-end sequencing of the libraries was performed with 100 bp reads on an Illumina HiSeq2000. Per the authors' processing: SOAPnuke was used to process the raw data, removing reads that contained adapters or uncalled bases, had a mean Phred below 15, or lacked an exact match to the constant primer or identifier. COPE v1.2.5 was used to merge high-quality paired reads, and clonotypes were defined as unique nucleotide sequences. MiTCR v1.1 was used to align the clonotypes against IMGT TRBV, TRBD and TRBJ reference segments. Only V-J combinations with frequency above 0.0001, covering roughly 99% of repertoires, were analysed. A TCS score was defined as the ratio between F50 (clonal expansion) and ExV (chaos), using BLOSUM62-based TCRdist between CDR3 peptides within each V-J. Welch's t-statistics and random forest reduced roughly 500 V-J features to 13, which were used in a naive Bayes classifier (R e1071). TCRdb took the public reads, trimmed them with fastp at Q25, ran MiXCR for clone calling and kept in-frame beta chains. CDR3 protein sequences are deduplicated, and each keeps its most common genes and DNA. The V and J calls and clone size come from TCRdb's table, not from the authors' own analysis. In all, the sample holds roughly 380,000 distinct CDR3 sequences, and about 14% of those were seen once. Around 21% of the sample lies in the top ten.

This clonotype was counted many times. The target of this receptor is not known. Base-call qualities are not available, and no considerably larger clone is one nucleotide away. This TCR came from a young man with Graves' hyperthyroidism that later progressed to Graves' ophthalmopathy. This chain joins TRBV12-3 or TRBV12-4 to TRBJ1-2; 10 central nucleotides agree with TRBD1. The sequenced sample was blood. This receptor has the CDR3 CASSDRGHWGYTF. The DNA is as follows: TGTGCCAGCAGCGACAGGGGGCATTGGGGCTACACCTTC.